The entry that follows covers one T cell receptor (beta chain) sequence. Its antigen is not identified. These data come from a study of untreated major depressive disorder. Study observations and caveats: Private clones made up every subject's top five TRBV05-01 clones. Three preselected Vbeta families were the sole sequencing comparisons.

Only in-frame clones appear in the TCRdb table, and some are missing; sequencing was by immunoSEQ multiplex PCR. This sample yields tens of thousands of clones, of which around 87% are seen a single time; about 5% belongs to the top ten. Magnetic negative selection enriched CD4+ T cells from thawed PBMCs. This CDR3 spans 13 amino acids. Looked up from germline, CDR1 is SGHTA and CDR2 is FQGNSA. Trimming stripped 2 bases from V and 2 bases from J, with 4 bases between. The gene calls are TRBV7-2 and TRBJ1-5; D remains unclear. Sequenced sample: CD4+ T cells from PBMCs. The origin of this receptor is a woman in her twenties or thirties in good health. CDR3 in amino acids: CASSLRGNQPQHF. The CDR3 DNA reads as TGTGCCAGCAGCTTAAGAGGCAATCAGCCCCAGCATTTT.